These 20 T cell receptor beta chains share one sample of origin, sequenced in a study of T cells in Graves' hyperthyroidism and ophthalmopathy. Template material for amplifying TCR beta CDR3 regions consisted of RNA transcripts. The primer set for the first-round RT-PCR of the TCR CDR3 was HTBI. TCRdb ran MiXCR on the multiplex PCR reads and lists one entry per CDR3 protein. This table has some 400,000 distinct CDR3 sequences, about 18% appearing once. Sequencing was done on a sample of blood. The receptor source for this set is a woman aged 18-30 years with Graves' hyperthyroidism.

This clonotype was recorded many times. Here the CDR3 reads CASLSALLQPQHF. The CDR3 DNA follows: TGTGCCAGCCTTTCGGCTCTTTTGCAGCCCCAGCATTTT. This sequence joins TRBV6-5 and TRBJ1-5; D gene unclear. Germline V CDR1 and CDR2: MNHEY, SVGAGI. CDR3 length equals 13 residues. V lost 8 bases and J lost 7, with 15 bases in between.

The V gene is TRBV6-1, the J gene TRBJ1-1; 10 bases match TRBD1. The CDR3 spans 13 residues. Germline values: CDR1 MNHNS, CDR2 SASEGT. With 6 bases clipped from V and 5 bases from J, the junction kept 3 bases outside the gene matches. DNA of the CDR3: TGTGCCAGCAGGCCGGGACAGGGGACTGAAGCTTTCTTT. It is translated as CASRPGQGTEAFF.

The chain combines TRBV12-3 or TRBV12-4 with TRBJ1-5; possible D gene TRBD1, 6 bases. Trimming pared 0 bases from V and 7 bases from J, leaving 13 bases between. CDR3 size: 15 residues. This CDR3 is CASSLARGSSQPQHF. The CDR3 DNA reads TGTGCCAGCAGTTTAGCAAGGGGGTCCAGCCAGCCCCAGCATTTT.

This clonotype has a handful of counts. This chain links TRBV29-1 with TRBJ1-1; TRBD1 matches 7 bases. CDR1 is SQVTM, CDR2 ANQGSEA, per germline. The CDR3 length is 13 residues. V shed 5 bases, J shed 6 bases, and the junction held 9 bases outside the gene matches. Here the CDR3 DNA reads TGCAGCGTTAGACAGGGACGAACCCCTGAAGCTTTCTTT. It encodes CSVRQGRTPEAFF.

This clonotype was found many times. The chain couples TRBV28 to TRBJ2-7; 12 positions agree with TRBD1. The CDR3 contains 16 residues. Germline assignment: CDR1 MDHEN and CDR2 SYDVKM. Losses at the gene ends were 4 bases for V and 1 base for J; bases not matched to a gene: 5. Here the CDR3 DNA reads TGTGCCAGCAGTTCCGGGACAGGGGGCGCATCCTACGAGCAGTACTTC. Translated: CASSSGTGGASYEQYF.

The gene calls are TRBV18 and TRBJ1-5; the D is unclear. V gave up 6 bases and J gave up 4 bases, with 10 bases separating them. CDR1 is KGHSH and CDR2 is LQKENI in the germline V gene. The CDR3 has 13 amino acids. Here the CDR3 reads CASSLWVNQPQHF. CDR3 nucleotides: TGTGCCAGCTCCTTATGGGTGAATCAGCCCCAGCATTTT.

This clonotype occurred many times. V usage is TRBV4-1 and J usage is TRBJ2-2; D perhaps matches TRBD2 (6 bases). The germline V and J ends were trimmed by 8 bases and 6 bases, with 16 bases remaining between them. This CDR3 has 14 residues. Germline assignment: CDR1 MGHRA and CDR2 YSYEKL. In nucleotides, the CDR3 is TGCGCCAGCGGGCCGGGACTGTGGCCCGGGGAGCTGTTTTTT. This encodes CASGPGLWPGELFF.

This clonotype was observed many times. The chain has TRBV12-3 or TRBV12-4 and TRBJ2-5, with D unresolved. Deletions cut 5 bases from V and 4 bases from J, with 14 bases between. CDR3 size: 14 residues. For the CDR3, the DNA is TGTGCCAGCAGTGGCAGCCGGGCGGCAGAGACCCAGTACTTC. Protein product: CASSGSRAAETQYF.

This chain uses TRBV27 with TRBJ1-2; D remains ambiguous. This CDR3 region has 14 residues. With 2 bases removed from V and 4 bases from J, the gap between germline ends came to 11 bases. CDR1 is MNHEY and CDR2 is SMNVEV in the germline V gene (reference sequence). The CDR3 loop is CASSLGGPVYGYTF. As DNA, the CDR3 is TGTGCCAGCAGTTTAGGCGGGCCTGTCTATGGCTACACCTTC.

This clonotype was observed many times. The CDR3 protein is CSARGGTSYEQYF. The DNA of the CDR3 is TGCAGTGCTAGAGGGGGAACGTCCTACGAGCAGTACTTC. The rearrangement joins TRBV20-1 to TRBJ2-7, with D uncertain. This CDR3 region has 13 residues. The V end lost 1 base, the J end lost 1 base, and 8 bases lay between the germline ends. From germline, CDR1 is DFQATT and CDR2 SNEGSKA (reference sequence).

CDR3 residues: CASSEEGAFVATNEKLFF. In DNA, the CDR3 is TGCGCCAGCAGTGAGGAAGGGGCTTTCGTTGCAACTAATGAAAAACTGTTTTTT. The V and J genes are TRBV10-1 and TRBJ1-4; tentatively, D is TRBD1 (5 bases). Germline loops: CDR1 WNHNN, CDR2 SYGVQD (reference sequence). The CDR3 runs to 18 residues. Trimming cost V 2 bases and J 0 bases, with 16 bases left between them.

This clonotype was detected ten times or more. The rearrangement joins TRBV12-3 or TRBV12-4 to TRBJ1-2, with TRBD1 identical over 8 bases. The ends lost 4 bases at V and 4 bases at J; junction bases unmatched: 5. The length of the CDR3 is 14 residues. DNA of the CDR3: TGTGCCAGCAGTTCAACACAGGGGGGCTATGGCTACACCTTC. Translation: CASSSTQGGYGYTF.

In its sample, this clonotype was seen many times. The chain has TRBV24-1 and TRBJ2-5; possible D gene TRBD1, 6 bases. Trimming took off 0 bases at V and 3 bases at J, with 10 bases between the two ends. CDR3 length equals 15 residues. Germline CDR1 is KGHDR and CDR2 is SFDVKD. This CDR3 is CATSDLSQGKETQYF. The CDR3 DNA sequence: TGTGCCACCAGTGATTTGTCACAGGGTAAAGAGACCCAGTACTTC.

This clonotype was seen ten or more times. The gene calls are TRBV12-3 or TRBV12-4 and TRBJ1-5; 8 bases agree with TRBD1. The CDR3 extends over 17 amino acids. V lost 3 bases to trimming and J lost 5 bases; unmatched junction nucleotides: 12. The chain's CDR3 is CASSFQAGTGVYQPQHF. CDR3 sequence (DNA): TGTGCCAGCAGTTTTCAAGCGGGGACAGGAGTTTATCAGCCCCAGCATTTT.

This clonotype occurred many times. This chain uses TRBV6-6 with TRBJ1-6, with D possibly TRBD1 on 5 matching bases. Trimming took off 6 bases at V and 1 base at J, with 19 bases between the two ends. Germline V lookup: CDR1 MNHNY, CDR2 SVGAGI (reference sequence). The CDR3 runs 18 residues. CDR3 region: CASRATSGLRSYNSPLHF. The CDR3 DNA sequence: TGTGCCAGCAGGGCCACCTCAGGGCTTCGGTCCTATAATTCACCCCTCCACTTT.

At least ten counts were recorded for this clonotype. This chain joins TRBV6-5 and TRBJ1-5, with 10 bases aligning to TRBD1. The CDR3 is 15 residues long. V dropped 5 bases and J dropped 5; count of bases not matched to a gene: 6. Germline CDR1 MNHEY, CDR2 SVGAGI. This CDR3 reads CASSHGDRGHQPQHF. Written as DNA, the CDR3 is TGTGCCAGCAGTCACGGGGACAGGGGCCATCAGCCCCAGCATTTT.

This clonotype has a count of ten or more. V gene TRBV6-1 combines with J gene TRBJ2-5; no firm D call. V was pared by 2 bases and J by 1 base, with 11 bases between. This CDR3 has 15 amino acids. The germline V gene has CDR1 MNHNS and CDR2 SASEGT. The CDR3 bases are TGTGCCAGCAGTGAACGTCACGCAGGCCAAGAGACCCAGTACTTC. Translating gives CASSERHAGQETQYF.

This clonotype came up many times. The genes are TRBV2 and TRBJ1-2; tentatively, D is TRBD1 (6 bases). CDR1 is SNHLY and CDR2 is FYNNEI in the germline V gene. The CDR3 sequence is 14 residues long. V dropped 6 bases and J dropped 0 bases, with 11 bases sitting between them. The CDR3 sequence: CASRGDTPNYGYTF. The CDR3 nucleotides read TGTGCCAGCAGAGGGGACACCCCTAACTATGGCTACACCTTC.

This clonotype showed up many times. Here the CDR3 reads CASSLGRSGGYIQETQYF. CDR3 DNA: TGTGCCAGCAGCTTAGGGAGAAGCGGGGGGTACATCCAAGAGACCCAGTACTTC. The J gene is TRBJ2-5, the V gene TRBV11-1; 9 bases match TRBD2. After removal of 1 base from V and 1 base from J, the junction contained 10 bases not matched to a gene. This CDR3 has 18 amino acids. Germline assignment: CDR1 SGHAT and CDR2 FQDESV (reference sequence).

This clonotype was found many times. The chain combines TRBV24-1 with TRBJ1-5; D is possibly TRBD1 (6 bases). V was pared by 1 base and J by 4 bases, with 13 bases between. Germline assignment: CDR1 KGHDR and CDR2 SFDVKD. This CDR3 is built from 16 residues. Written as DNA, the CDR3 is TGTGCCACCAGTGATTTCCTCATAGGGGGGAATCAGCCCCAGCATTTT. Its protein is CATSDFLIGGNQPQHF.